This T cell receptor beta chain was sequenced during a study of T cell responses to AZD1222 COVID-19 vaccine (dated by TCRdb to the early 2020s). Concerning the study at large: TCR sequencing was performed for about 240 trial participants, of whom about 200 were given two doses of AZD1222 and 26 were given two doses of MenACWY control vaccine. Trial participants were enrolled into age subgroups of 18-55, 56-69 and 70-plus years, which contained approximately 150, 28 and 58 TCR-sequenced participants, respectively. What the study reported, not specific to this receptor: A significant rise in spike-specific TCR breadth and depth was observed after two AZD1222 doses relative to day 0 and relative to MenACWY recipients. Reportedly, close to half of the unique spike-specific TCRs recognized epitopes lying outside the regions that are mutated in the B.1.351 and B.1.1.7 variants. Participants were mostly white British and included more females than males, and it was suggested by the authors that clonal diversity may have been underestimated. In the small 56-69-year group, the increase in depth fell short of significance, most likely because of low power. Conclusions about previously exposed vaccinees are limited, since just six AZD1222 recipients were seropositive for SARS-CoV-2 at baseline. The vaccine-associated CD4 TCRs covered the entire spike protein, and the dominant responses fell in regions 160-218 and 743-854. Because no day 14 peak-response samples were available, the repertoires could be characterized only after the peak T cell response.

From the cysteine through the phenylalanine, the CDR3 covers 15 amino acids. The DNA shown is the 45-base CDR3, in frame from base 1. V lost 2 bases and J lost 7 bases, and the count of bases not matched to a germline gene is 3. Reading the germline V gene gives CDR1 MNHNS and CDR2 SASEGT. The CDR3 regions of human TCRbeta chains were analyzed by immunosequencing. The paper's data handling went like this. TCRs in the repertoires were compared against a reference library of SARS-CoV-2-specific TCRs that had been generated with the MIRA antigen-specificity platform. Breadth was defined as the fraction of unique TCRs that were SARS-CoV-2-associated. Depth was defined as the fraction of total T cells that were SARS-CoV-2-associated. Using the MIRA data, each spike-specific TCR was mapped to the spike region that the TCR reacts to and placed in a CD4 or CD8 class. Log10-transformed breadth and depth values were compared by one-way ANOVA with Sidak's multiple comparisons tests. TCRdb re-hosts the immuneACCESS table, in-frame sequences only. Its copies lack some clones; in the studies checked, an unresolved V gene accounts for under half of them, and the cause for the rest is not known. That table supplies the V and J calls and clone size; D and trimming were determined from the DNA. This sample comprises about 120,000 clones, roughly 92% of them detected only once. The top ten clones comprise roughly 2.5% of the sample.

The time point tag for this specimen amounts to: about 28 days (+/-7) after the second vaccine dose. AZD1222 recipients with second doses at about 4 weeks or about 12 weeks were pooled, because spike-specific TCR depth and breadth did not differ between schedules. Vaccinee samples came from UK trials COV001 and COV002, including a single-blind randomized controlled phase 2/3 trial of AZD1222 (ChAdOx1 nCoV-19) in healthy adults. Trial participant PBMC samples were collected at day 0 and day 28 after the second dose for TCRbeta chain sequencing. Comments on this clone: Its antigen target is currently unknown. Base qualities are not provided; no much larger clone lies one nucleotide away.

The rearrangement combines TRBV6-1 with TRBJ1-6, and TRBD1 matches 9 of the central bases. This clonotype originated in an adult who received the AZD1222 COVID-19 vaccine. This sample comprised peripheral blood, obtained 28 days after the second AZD1222 dose. CDR3 sequence: CASSEFDRGNSPLHF. The DNA sequence is TGTGCCAGCAGTGAATTTGACAGGGGGAATTCACCCCTCCACTTT.